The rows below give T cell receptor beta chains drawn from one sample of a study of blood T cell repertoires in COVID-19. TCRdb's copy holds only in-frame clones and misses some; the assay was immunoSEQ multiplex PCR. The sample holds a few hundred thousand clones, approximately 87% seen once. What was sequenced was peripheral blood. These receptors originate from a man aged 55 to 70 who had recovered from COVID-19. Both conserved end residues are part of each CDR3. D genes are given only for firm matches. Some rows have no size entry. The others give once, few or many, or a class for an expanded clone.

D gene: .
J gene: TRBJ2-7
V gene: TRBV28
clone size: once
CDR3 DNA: TGTGCCAGCAGTTTGAGAGTCTACGAGCAGTACTTC
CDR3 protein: CASSLRVYEQYF

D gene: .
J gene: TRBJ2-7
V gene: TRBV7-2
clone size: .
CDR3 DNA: TGTGCCAGCAGCTTAGTTCTAGGACATCCCTACGAGCAGTACTTC
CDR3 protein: CASSLVLGHPYEQYF

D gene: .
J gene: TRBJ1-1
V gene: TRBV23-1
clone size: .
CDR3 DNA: TGCGCCAGCACCCTGCCGGGGAGGAACACTGAAGCTTTCTTT
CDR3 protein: CASTLPGRNTEAFF

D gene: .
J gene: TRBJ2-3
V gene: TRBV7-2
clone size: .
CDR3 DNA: TGTGCCAGCAGCTTTAGAGGGGGTAGCACAGATACGCAGTATTTT
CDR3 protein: CASSFRGGSTDTQYF

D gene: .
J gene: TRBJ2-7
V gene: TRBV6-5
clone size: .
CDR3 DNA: TGTGCCAGCCTGCTAGCCATATGGGACGAGCAGTACTTC
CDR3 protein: CASLLAIWDEQYF

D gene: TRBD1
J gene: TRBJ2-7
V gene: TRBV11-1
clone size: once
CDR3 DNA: TGTGCCAGCAGCTTGGGACAGGTATACTACGAGCAGTACTTC
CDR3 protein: CASSLGQVYYEQYF

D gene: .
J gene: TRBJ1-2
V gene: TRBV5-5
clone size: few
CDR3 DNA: TGTGCCAGCAACTTGGGTGGGGGCGCTTGGAGCTATGGCTACACCTTC
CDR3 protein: CASNLGGGAWSYGYTF

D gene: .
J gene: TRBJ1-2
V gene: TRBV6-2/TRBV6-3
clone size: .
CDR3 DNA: TGTGCCAGCAGCAAAGGCCGGGAATTTAACTATGGCTACACCTTC
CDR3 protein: CASSKGREFNYGYTF

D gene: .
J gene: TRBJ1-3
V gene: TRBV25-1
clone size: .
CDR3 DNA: TGTGCCAGCAGTGAATATTTGACAGCCGACTCTGGAAACACCATATATTTT
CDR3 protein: CASSEYLTADSGNTIYF

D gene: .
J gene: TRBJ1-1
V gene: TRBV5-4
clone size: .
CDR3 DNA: TGTGCCAGCGGCCGAGGGATCTCGAACACTGAAGCTTTCTTT
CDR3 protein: CASGRGISNTEAFF

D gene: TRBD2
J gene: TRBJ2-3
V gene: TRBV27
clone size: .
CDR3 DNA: TGTGCCAGCAGTCCCCCAGCGGGAGTCAGCACAGATACGCAGTATTTT
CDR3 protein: CASSPPAGVSTDTQYF

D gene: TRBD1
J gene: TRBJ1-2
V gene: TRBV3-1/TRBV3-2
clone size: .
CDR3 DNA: TGTGCCAGCAGACAAGACAGGGTCGAAGGCTACACCTTC
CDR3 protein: CASRQDRVEGYTF

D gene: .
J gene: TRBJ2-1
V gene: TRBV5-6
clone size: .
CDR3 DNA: TGTGCCAGCAGCCCGGGGACAAGGGATGGTGAGCAGTTCTTC
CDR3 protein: CASSPGTRDGEQFF

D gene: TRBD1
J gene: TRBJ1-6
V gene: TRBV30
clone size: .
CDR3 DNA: TGTGCCTGGAGTGGCCGACGGACAGGGCTCAATTCACCCCTCCACTTT
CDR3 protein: CAWSGRRTGLNSPLHF

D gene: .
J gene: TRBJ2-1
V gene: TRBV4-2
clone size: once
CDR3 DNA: TGTGCCAGCAGCCATCCCACCGGCGGGGACAATGAGCAGTTCTTC
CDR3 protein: CASSHPTGGDNEQFF

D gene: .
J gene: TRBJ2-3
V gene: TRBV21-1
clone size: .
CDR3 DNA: TGTGCCAGCAGCCAGGGGAAGGACAGGGACACAGATACGCAGTATTTT
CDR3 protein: CASSQGKDRDTDTQYF

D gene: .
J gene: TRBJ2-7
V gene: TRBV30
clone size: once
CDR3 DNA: TGTGCCTGGAACAGACCCTCCTACGAGCAGTACTTC
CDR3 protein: CAWNRPSYEQYF

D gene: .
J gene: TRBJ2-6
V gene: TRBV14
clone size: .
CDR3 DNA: TGTGCCAGCAGCCAAGATATAAATTTGAGACAGGTCCAATCTGGGGCCAACGTCCTGACTTTC
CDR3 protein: CASSQDINLRQVQSGANVLTF

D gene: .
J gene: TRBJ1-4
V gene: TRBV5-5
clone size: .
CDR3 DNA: TGTGCCAGCAGCCTGGGCCTAACAACTAATGAAAAACTGTTTTTT
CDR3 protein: CASSLGLTTNEKLFF

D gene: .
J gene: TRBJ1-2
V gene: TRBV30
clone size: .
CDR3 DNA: TGTGCCTGGAGTGTACAATACGGCTACACCTTC
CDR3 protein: CAWSVQYGYTF

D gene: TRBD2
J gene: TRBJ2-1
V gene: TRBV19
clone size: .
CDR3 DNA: TGTGCCAGTACTGCGAGGGGGACTAGCGAGATCAATGAGCAGTTCTTC
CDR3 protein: CASTARGTSEINEQFF

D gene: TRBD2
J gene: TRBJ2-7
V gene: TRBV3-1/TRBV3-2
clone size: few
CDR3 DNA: TGTGCCAGCACCGGGGGGACCCATACCTACGAGCAGTACTTC
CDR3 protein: CASTGGTHTYEQYF

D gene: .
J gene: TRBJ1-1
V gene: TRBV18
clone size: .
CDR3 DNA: TGTGCCAGCTCACCACTATTGGCCGGGACAAACACTGAAGCTTTCTTT
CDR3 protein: CASSPLLAGTNTEAFF

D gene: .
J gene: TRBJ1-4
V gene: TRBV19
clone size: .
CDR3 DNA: TGTGCCAGTAGTATTCAGGGGCATGAAAAACTGTTTTTT
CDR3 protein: CASSIQGHEKLFF

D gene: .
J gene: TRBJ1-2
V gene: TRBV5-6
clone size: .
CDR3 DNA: TGTGCCAGCAGCCGGGGCTATGGCTACACCTTC
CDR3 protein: CASSRGYGYTF

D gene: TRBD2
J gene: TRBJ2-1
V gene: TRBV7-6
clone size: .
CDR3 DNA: TGTGCCAGCAGCCAACGGACTAGCAATGAGCAGTTCTTC
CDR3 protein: CASSQRTSNEQFF

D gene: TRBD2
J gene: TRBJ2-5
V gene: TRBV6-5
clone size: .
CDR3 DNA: TGTGCCAGCAACTTGCGGGGGGTCCAAGAGACCCAGTACTTC
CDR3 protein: CASNLRGVQETQYF

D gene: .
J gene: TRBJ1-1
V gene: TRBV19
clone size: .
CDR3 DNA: TGTGCCAGTAGTAGACAGGTAGGCTCTGAAGCTTTCTTT
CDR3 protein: CASSRQVGSEAFF

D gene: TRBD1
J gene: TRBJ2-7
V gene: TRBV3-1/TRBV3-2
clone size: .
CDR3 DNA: TGTGCCAGCAGCCACCCGGCGACAGGGGGCAAGTACGAGCAGTACTTC
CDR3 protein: CASSHPATGGKYEQYF

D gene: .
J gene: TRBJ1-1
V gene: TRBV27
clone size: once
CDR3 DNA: TGTGCCAGCAGCCGGCCAGGGGTGGACACTGAAGCTTTCTTT
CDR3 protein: CASSRPGVDTEAFF

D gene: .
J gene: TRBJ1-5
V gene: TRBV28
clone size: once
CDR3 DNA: TGTGCCAGCGATCAGCGGGGGACGAGGGAAAGCAATCAGCCCCAGCATTTT
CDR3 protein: CASDQRGTRESNQPQHF

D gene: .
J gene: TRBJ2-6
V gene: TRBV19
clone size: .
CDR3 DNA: TGTGCCAGTAGTCATACAGGGACTGGGGCCAACGTCCTGACTTTC
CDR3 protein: CASSHTGTGANVLTF

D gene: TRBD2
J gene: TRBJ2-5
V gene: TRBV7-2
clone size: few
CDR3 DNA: TGTGCCAGCAGCTTGACTAGCGGGGGGGCCGAGACCCAGTACTTC
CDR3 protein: CASSLTSGGAETQYF

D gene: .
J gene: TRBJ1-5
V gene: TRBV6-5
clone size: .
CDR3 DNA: TGTGCCAGCAGTTATGATCGCTATAGCAATCAGCCCCAGCATTTT
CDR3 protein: CASSYDRYSNQPQHF

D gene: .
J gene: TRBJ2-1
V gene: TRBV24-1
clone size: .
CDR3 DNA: TGTGCCACCAGCGACCGATCGGGTGCCTCCTACAATGAGCAGTTCTTC
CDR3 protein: CATSDRSGASYNEQFF

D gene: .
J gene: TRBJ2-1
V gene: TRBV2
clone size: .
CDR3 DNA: TGTGCCAGCCGCCGGGACACAGGAAAGCAGTTCTTC
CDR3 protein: CASRRDTGKQFF

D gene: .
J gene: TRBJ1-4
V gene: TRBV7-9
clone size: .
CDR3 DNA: TGTGCCAGCAGCCCGAGGGGGTATGGAACTAATGAAAAACTGTTTTTT
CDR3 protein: CASSPRGYGTNEKLFF

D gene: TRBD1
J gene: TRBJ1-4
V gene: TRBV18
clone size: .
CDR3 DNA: TGTGCCAGCTCACCAGGAGACAGGGGGCGACCATTTAATGAAAAACTGTTTTTT
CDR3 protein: CASSPGDRGRPFNEKLFF

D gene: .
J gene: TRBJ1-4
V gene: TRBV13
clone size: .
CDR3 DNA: TGTGCCAGCAGCCCGGTCCGGGGTCCCACTAATGAAAAACTGTTTTTT
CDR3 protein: CASSPVRGPTNEKLFF

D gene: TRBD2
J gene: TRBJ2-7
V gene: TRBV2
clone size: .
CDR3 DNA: TGTGCCAGCAGTGAGCGACTAGCGGGAGGCCCGCAGTACTTC
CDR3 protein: CASSERLAGGPQYF

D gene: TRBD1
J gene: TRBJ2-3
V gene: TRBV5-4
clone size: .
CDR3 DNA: TGTGCCAGCAGCCCCCGAAACAGGGGGCATGGGGGGGATACGCAGTATTTT
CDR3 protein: CASSPRNRGHGGDTQYF

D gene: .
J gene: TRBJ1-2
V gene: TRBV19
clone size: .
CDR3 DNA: TGTGCCAGTAGTTTCAGTGGTGGCTACACCTTC
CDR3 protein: CASSFSGGYTF

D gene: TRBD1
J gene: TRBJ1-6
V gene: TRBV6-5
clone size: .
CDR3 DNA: TGTGCCAGCACCCTGACAGGGGTGGATTCACCCCTCCACTTT
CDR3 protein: CASTLTGVDSPLHF

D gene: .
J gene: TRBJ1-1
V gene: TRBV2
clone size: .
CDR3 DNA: TGTGCCAGCAGGACGGGGACTATCCAATACACTGAAGCTTTCTTT
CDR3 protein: CASRTGTIQYTEAFF

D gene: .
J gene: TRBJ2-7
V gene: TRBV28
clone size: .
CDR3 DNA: TGTGCCAGCAGTCCAAATCAGGGGATGACCTACGAGCAGTACTTC
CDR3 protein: CASSPNQGMTYEQYF

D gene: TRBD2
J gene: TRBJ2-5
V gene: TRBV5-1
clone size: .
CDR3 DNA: TGCGCCAGCAGCTTACTAGCGGGAGGGACGCTAGTTGCCGAGACCCAGTACTTC
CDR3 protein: CASSLLAGGTLVAETQYF